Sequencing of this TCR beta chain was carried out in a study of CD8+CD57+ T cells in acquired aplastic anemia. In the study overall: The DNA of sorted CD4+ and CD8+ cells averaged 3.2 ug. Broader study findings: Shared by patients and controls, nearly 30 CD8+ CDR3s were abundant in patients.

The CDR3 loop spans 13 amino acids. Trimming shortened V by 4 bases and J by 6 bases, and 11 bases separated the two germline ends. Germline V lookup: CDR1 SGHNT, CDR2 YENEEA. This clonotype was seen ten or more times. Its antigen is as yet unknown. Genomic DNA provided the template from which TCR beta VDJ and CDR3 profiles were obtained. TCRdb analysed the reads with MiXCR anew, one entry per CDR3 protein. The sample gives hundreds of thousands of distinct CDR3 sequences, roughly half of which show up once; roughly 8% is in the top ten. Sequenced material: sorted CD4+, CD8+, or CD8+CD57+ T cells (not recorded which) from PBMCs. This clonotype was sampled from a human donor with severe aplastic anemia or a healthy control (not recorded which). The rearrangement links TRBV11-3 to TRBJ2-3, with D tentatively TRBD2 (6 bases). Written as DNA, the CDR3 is TGTGCCAGCAGCTCGACTAGTTTGGATACGCAGTATTTT. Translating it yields CASSSTSLDTQYF. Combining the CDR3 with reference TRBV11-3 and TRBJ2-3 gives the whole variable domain EAGVVQSPRYKIIEKKQPVAFWCNPISGHNTLYWYLQNLGQGPELLIRYENEEAVDDSQLPKDRFSAERLKGVDSTLKIQPAELGDSAVYLCASSSTSLDTQYFGPGTRLTVL.